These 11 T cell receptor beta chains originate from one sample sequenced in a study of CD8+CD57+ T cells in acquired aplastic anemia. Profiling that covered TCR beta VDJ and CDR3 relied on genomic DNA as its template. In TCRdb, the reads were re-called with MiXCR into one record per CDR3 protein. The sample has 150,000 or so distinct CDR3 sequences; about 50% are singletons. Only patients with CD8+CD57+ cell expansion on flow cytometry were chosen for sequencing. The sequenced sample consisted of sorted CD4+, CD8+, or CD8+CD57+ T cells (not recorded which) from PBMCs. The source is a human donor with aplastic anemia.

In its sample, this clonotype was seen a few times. For the CDR3, the DNA is TGTGCCTGGAGTTTTGGGGGCACTGAAGCTTTCTTT. It codes for CAWSFGGTEAFF. The chain combines TRBV30 with TRBJ1-1, with a possible D match to TRBD1 (5 bases). Between the trimmed V and J ends, which lost 2 bases and 4 bases, there was a span of 8 bases. Germline V gene lookup returns CDR1 GTSNPN and CDR2 SVGIG (reference sequence). The CDR3 spans 12 residues.

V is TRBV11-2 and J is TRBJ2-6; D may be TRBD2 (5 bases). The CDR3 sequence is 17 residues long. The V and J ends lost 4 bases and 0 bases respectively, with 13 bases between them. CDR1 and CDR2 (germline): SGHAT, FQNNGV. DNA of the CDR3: TGTGCCAGCAGCTCCGGCGGACTCAACTCTGGGGCCAACGTCCTGACTTTC. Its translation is CASSSGGLNSGANVLTF. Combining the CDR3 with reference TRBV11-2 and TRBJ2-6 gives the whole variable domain EAGVAQSPRYKIIEKRQSVAFWCNPISGHATLYWYQQILGQGPKLLIQFQNNGVVDDSQLPKDRFSAERLKGVDSTLKIQPAKLEDSAVYLCASSSGGLNSGANVLTFGAGSRLTVL.

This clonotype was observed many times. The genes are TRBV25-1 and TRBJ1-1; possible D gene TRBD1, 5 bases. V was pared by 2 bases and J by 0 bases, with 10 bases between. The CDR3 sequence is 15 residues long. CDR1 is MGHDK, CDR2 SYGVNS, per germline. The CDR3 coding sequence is TGTGCCAGCAGTGAAGGGGCAGGCATGAACACTGAAGCTTTCTTT. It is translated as CASSEGAGMNTEAFF.

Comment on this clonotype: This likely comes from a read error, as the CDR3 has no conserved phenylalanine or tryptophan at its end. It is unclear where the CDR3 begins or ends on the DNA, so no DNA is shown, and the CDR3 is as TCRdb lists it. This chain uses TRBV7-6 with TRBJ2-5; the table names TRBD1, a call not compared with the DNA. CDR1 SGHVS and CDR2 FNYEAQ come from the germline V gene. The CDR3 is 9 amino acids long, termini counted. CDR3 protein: CASSPVPQR.

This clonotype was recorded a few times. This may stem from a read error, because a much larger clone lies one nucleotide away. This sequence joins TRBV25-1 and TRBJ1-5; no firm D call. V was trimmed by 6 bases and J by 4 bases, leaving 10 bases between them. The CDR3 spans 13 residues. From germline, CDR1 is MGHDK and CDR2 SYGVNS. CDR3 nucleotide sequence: TGTGCCAGCAGGGAGGGCCCGAATCAGCCCCAGCATTTT. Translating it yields CASREGPNQPQHF.

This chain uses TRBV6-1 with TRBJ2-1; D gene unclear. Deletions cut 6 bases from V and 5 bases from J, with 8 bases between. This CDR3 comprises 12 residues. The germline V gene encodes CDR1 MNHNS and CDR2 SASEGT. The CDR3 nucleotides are TGTGCCAGCAGCCGTGGTAACAATGAGCAGTTCTTC. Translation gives CASSRGNNEQFF.

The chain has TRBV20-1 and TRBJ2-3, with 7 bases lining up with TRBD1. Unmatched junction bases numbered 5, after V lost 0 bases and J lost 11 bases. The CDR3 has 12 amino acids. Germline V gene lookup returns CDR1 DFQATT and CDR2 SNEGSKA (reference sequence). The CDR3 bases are TGCAGTGCTAGAGATCAGGGGGACAAGCAGTATTTT. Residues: CSARDQGDKQYF.

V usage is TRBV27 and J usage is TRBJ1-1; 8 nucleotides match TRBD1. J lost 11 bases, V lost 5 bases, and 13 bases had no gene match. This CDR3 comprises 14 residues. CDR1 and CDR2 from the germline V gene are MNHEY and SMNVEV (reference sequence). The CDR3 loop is CASSPGGARFSAFF. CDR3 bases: TGTGCCAGCAGTCCAGGGGGCGCGCGATTTTCGGCTTTCTTT.

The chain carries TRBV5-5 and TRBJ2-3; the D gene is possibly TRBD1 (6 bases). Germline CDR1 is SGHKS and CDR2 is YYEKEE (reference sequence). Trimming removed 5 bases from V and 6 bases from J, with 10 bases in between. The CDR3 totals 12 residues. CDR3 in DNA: TGTGCCAGCAGACCTACAGGGGATACGCAGTATTTT. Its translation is CASRPTGDTQYF.

CDR3 bases: TGTGCCAGTACCCTAGCGGGAGCCGGGGCCAACGTCCTGACTTTC. It yields the protein CASTLAGAGANVLTF. The chain links TRBV19 to TRBJ2-6; 10 nucleotides match TRBD2. V shed 7 bases, J shed 4 bases, and the junction held 4 bases outside the gene matches. The length of the CDR3 is 15 residues. Per germline, CDR1 LNHDA and CDR2 SQIVND (reference sequence).

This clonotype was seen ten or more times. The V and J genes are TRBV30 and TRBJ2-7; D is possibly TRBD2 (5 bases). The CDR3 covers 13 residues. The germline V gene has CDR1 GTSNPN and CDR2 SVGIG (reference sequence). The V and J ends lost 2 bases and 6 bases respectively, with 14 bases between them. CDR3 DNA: TGTGCCTGGAGTATCGGACTCAGCCCCGAGCAGTACTTC. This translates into CAWSIGLSPEQYF. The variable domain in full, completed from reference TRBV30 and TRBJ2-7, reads SQTIHQWPATLVQPVGSPLSLECTVEGTSNPNLYWYRQAAGRGLQLLFYSVGIGQISSEVPQNLSASRPQDRQFILSSKKLLLSDSGFYLCAWSIGLSPEQYFGPGTRLTVT.